The sequence of this T cell receptor (beta chain) was determined in a study of T cells after yellow fever vaccination (dated by TCRdb to between 2018 and 2020). Concerning the study at large: The SMART-Seq v4 Ultra Low Input RNA kit was used to prepare libraries from fractions with low cell numbers. To follow T-cell clones before and after primary and booster YFV17D yellow fever vaccination, bulk TCR alpha and beta repertoires were sequenced over time. Two healthy male donors made up the cohort, one aged 18 to 29 years and the other aged 30 to 40 years. Blood was drawn at multiple timepoints before and after primary and secondary immunization, with bulk PBMC replicates and cell subsets isolated.

TCR cDNA was made using 5'RACE template switching, a step that added a universal primer site and unique molecular identifiers. Priming of cDNA synthesis was performed from both the TCR alpha and TCR beta constant segments. Library amplification used two PCR steps, and the second PCR step added sample barcodes and sequencing adapters. Libraries were sequenced on Illumina HiSeq 2500 (2x100 bp) or NovaSeq (2x150 bp). The source study handled its data this way. Reads were demultiplexed and collapsed into UMI consensus sequences with MIGEC, and V(D)J alignment was performed with MiXCR. Vaccine-responding clonotypes were defined with edgeR using replicate PBMC samples, requiring FDR below 0.01 and a log2 fold change above 5 up to day 15. CD4 or CD8 identity was assigned to each bulk clonotype according to whether the clonotype was present at higher abundance in the sequenced CD4 repertoire or the sequenced CD8 repertoire. TCRdb itself trimmed the public reads at Q25 with fastp, ran MiXCR and retained productive beta chains. Each entry merges the rows of one CDR3 protein and shows their most common DNA and genes. TCRdb, rather than the study authors, made the V and J calls. The sample contains some 110,000 distinct CDR3 sequences, 6.5% to 8% of them found a single time. The biggest ten clones account for around 2.6% of the sample.

The full study reports these points: A small fraction of clonotypes appeared in both the CD4 and CD8 compartments, likely as a result of convergent recombination. The secondary T-cell response was found to be weaker but faster than the primary response, with a peak reached on day 5 rather than on day 15. Computational filtering was needed because FACS-sorted repertoires could contain abundant contaminating clonotypes from the bulk population. After the booster, most of the clones that had expanded following primary vaccination were detected again (almost 98% of CD4 and around 88% of CD8), which suggests that memory was broadly maintained. Because the study included only a couple of donors, the extent to which the findings can be generalized is limited.

Explained via the paper, the treatment or condition label denotes: live attenuated yellow fever vaccine strain. A standard Ficoll-Paque protocol was used to isolate PBMCs from peripheral blood. Dynabeads CD4 and CD8 positive selection kits were used to isolate the CD4 and CD8 T-cell fractions. TriZol was used to extract RNA from bulk PBMCs, from CD4 and CD8 fractions, and from dextramer-positive and dextramer-negative fractions. As concerns this clonotype: Its cognate antigen has yet to be identified. Being one base from a much bigger clone, this may be a read error.

The TCR was taken from a man aged 18 to 30 who received the YFV17D yellow fever vaccine. Sequencing was performed on CD4+ T cells sorted from PBMCs, taken 10 days after the first yellow fever vaccination.

The bases are TGTGCCAGCAGCGCTGAGCTAGCGGCGGATCGCCCAGATACGCAGTATTTT. Translated, this is CASSAELAADRPDTQYF. The chain couples TRBV7-8 to TRBJ2-3; TRBD2 agrees with 7 junctional bases. Reading the germline V gene gives CDR1 SGHVS and CDR2 FQNEAQ. Trimming removed 5 bases from V and 4 bases from J; the gene matches leave 15 bases unexplained. Taken from cysteine to phenylalanine, the CDR3 has 17 residues. Only the CDR3 DNA is retained, 51 bases long and in frame from the first base.